These T cell receptor beta chains were read from a single sample in a study of shared clonotypes between healthy human individuals. Repertoires were generated with immunoSEQ multiplex PCR, while TCRdb's copy carries only in-frame clones and drops some. The table lists some 2.1 million clones, approximately 94% of them singletons, with around 1.1% in the top ten. Source material: naive CD8+ T cells sorted from blood. These receptors were obtained from a man aged 18 to 30 in good health. The CDR3 runs from the conserved cysteine through the conserved F or W. Each record gives: V gene, D gene, J gene, CDR3 protein. A D gene is named only where the DNA matches it firmly.

V gene: TRBV19; D gene: NA; J gene: TRBJ1-1; CDR3 protein: CASSITGNTEAFF
V gene: TRBV7-8; D gene: TRBD1; J gene: TRBJ2-7; CDR3 protein: CASSLVGDRVEQYF
V gene: TRBV7-9; D gene: TRBD2; J gene: TRBJ2-2; CDR3 protein: CASSSELAGDTGELFF
V gene: TRBV7-9; D gene: TRBD1; J gene: TRBJ1-1; CDR3 protein: CASSFQFGTGNTEAFF
V gene: TRBV4-2; D gene: NA; J gene: TRBJ1-2; CDR3 protein: CASSQVAAGNYGYTF
V gene: TRBV9; D gene: NA; J gene: TRBJ2-6; CDR3 protein: CASSVEGSGANVLTF
V gene: TRBV5-4; D gene: NA; J gene: TRBJ1-2; CDR3 protein: CASSFDPTGHYGYTF
V gene: TRBV11-2; D gene: NA; J gene: TRBJ2-1; CDR3 protein: CASSPSPTGFYNEQFF
V gene: TRBV10-1; D gene: TRBD2; J gene: TRBJ2-7; CDR3 protein: CASSTGGTLYDEQYF
V gene: TRBV7-9; D gene: NA; J gene: TRBJ2-2; CDR3 protein: CASSQDGANTGELFF
V gene: TRBV19; D gene: NA; J gene: TRBJ2-6; CDR3 protein: CASSIDLETASGANVLTF
V gene: TRBV19; D gene: TRBD2; J gene: TRBJ2-1; CDR3 protein: CASSIVGLAGGDNEQFF
V gene: TRBV19; D gene: NA; J gene: TRBJ1-5; CDR3 protein: CASSIEAAYSNQPQHF
V gene: TRBV27; D gene: TRBD2; J gene: TRBJ2-3; CDR3 protein: CASSLIQTGGLTDTQYF
V gene: TRBV4-1; D gene: NA; J gene: TRBJ2-1; CDR3 protein: CASSQDTRRQFF
V gene: TRBV27; D gene: NA; J gene: TRBJ2-7; CDR3 protein: CASSYSLGRRVYEQYF
V gene: TRBV15; D gene: TRBD1; J gene: TRBJ2-3; CDR3 protein: CATSQRAGQGRGTDTQYF
V gene: TRBV9; D gene: NA; J gene: TRBJ2-2; CDR3 protein: CASASGFDGELFF
V gene: TRBV7-2; D gene: NA; J gene: TRBJ2-1; CDR3 protein: CASSRRSVPSYNEQFF
V gene: TRBV28; D gene: TRBD1; J gene: TRBJ2-7; CDR3 protein: CASSYRGQRAYEQYF
V gene: TRBV27; D gene: NA; J gene: TRBJ2-3; CDR3 protein: CASSLIGLSTDTQYF
V gene: TRBV19; D gene: NA; J gene: TRBJ2-1; CDR3 protein: CASSLDAYSSYNEQFF
V gene: TRBV25-1; D gene: NA; J gene: TRBJ1-2; CDR3 protein: CASSDRDTNYGYTF
V gene: TRBV13; D gene: NA; J gene: TRBJ2-7; CDR3 protein: CASSPGTLLEQYF
V gene: TRBV7-4; D gene: NA; J gene: TRBJ2-7; CDR3 protein: CASSSTPPGFGYEQYF
V gene: TRBV7-3; D gene: TRBD1; J gene: TRBJ2-5; CDR3 protein: CASSGRLTGYLETQYF
V gene: TRBV19; D gene: NA; J gene: TRBJ2-7; CDR3 protein: CASRPRSSYEQYF
V gene: TRBV7-9; D gene: TRBD2; J gene: TRBJ2-7; CDR3 protein: CASRHGGRDEQYF
V gene: TRBV5-6; D gene: NA; J gene: TRBJ2-7; CDR3 protein: CASSSDRLRRVQYF
V gene: TRBV4-3; D gene: TRBD2; J gene: TRBJ2-7; CDR3 protein: CASSQDNPSGSYEQYF
V gene: TRBV28; D gene: NA; J gene: TRBJ2-3; CDR3 protein: CASSPLDSATSTDTQYF
V gene: TRBV27; D gene: TRBD2; J gene: TRBJ2-2; CDR3 protein: CASSIAGEGTGELFF
V gene: TRBV27; D gene: TRBD2; J gene: TRBJ2-3; CDR3 protein: CASSLSTSGTDTQYF
V gene: TRBV27; D gene: TRBD1; J gene: TRBJ1-4; CDR3 protein: CASSSIGTGGIGEKLFF
V gene: TRBV6-5; D gene: NA; J gene: TRBJ2-7; CDR3 protein: CASSPLAGAAYEQYF
V gene: TRBV14; D gene: NA; J gene: TRBJ1-2; CDR3 protein: CASSQDRIDYGYTF
V gene: TRBV19; D gene: NA; J gene: TRBJ1-2; CDR3 protein: CASSPTANYGYTF
V gene: TRBV2; D gene: TRBD1; J gene: TRBJ2-2; CDR3 protein: CASSEGTGYSELNTGELFF
V gene: TRBV10-1; D gene: NA; J gene: TRBJ2-1; CDR3 protein: CASSEGGARNEQFF
V gene: TRBV7-9; D gene: NA; J gene: TRBJ1-1; CDR3 protein: CASSHNLDTMNTEAFF
V gene: TRBV27; D gene: TRBD1; J gene: TRBJ2-7; CDR3 protein: CASSLSSGGYEQYF
V gene: TRBV18; D gene: NA; J gene: TRBJ2-3; CDR3 protein: CASSPPSGTTDTQYF
V gene: TRBV7-7; D gene: TRBD1; J gene: TRBJ2-2; CDR3 protein: CASSYNRGTGELFF
V gene: TRBV15; D gene: TRBD2; J gene: TRBJ2-1; CDR3 protein: CATSNTRGGNNEQFF
V gene: TRBV4-1; D gene: NA; J gene: TRBJ2-7; CDR3 protein: CASSQAAGSSYEQYF
V gene: TRBV9; D gene: NA; J gene: TRBJ2-2; CDR3 protein: CASSVVPGITGELFF
V gene: TRBV27; D gene: NA; J gene: TRBJ2-3; CDR3 protein: CASSSPGRLNTQYF
V gene: TRBV27; D gene: TRBD1; J gene: TRBJ1-6; CDR3 protein: CASSLDAGGFSYNSPLHF
V gene: TRBV7-9; D gene: TRBD2; J gene: TRBJ2-7; CDR3 protein: CASSFGTSGYEQYF
V gene: TRBV4-1; D gene: NA; J gene: TRBJ1-1; CDR3 protein: CASSPGGMNTEAFF
V gene: TRBV29-1; D gene: TRBD2; J gene: TRBJ2-7; CDR3 protein: CSVESGASYEQYF